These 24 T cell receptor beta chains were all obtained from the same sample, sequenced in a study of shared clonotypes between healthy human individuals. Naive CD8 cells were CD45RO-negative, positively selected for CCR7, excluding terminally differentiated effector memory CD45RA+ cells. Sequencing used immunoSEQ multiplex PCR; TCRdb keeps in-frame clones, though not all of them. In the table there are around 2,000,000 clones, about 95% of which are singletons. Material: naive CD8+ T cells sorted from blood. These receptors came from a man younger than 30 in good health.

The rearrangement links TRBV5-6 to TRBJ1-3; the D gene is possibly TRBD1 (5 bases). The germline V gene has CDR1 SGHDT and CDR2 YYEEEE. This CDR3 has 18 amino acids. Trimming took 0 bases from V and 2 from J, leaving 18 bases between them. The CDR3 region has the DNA TGTGCCAGCAGCTTGGTAGTGGGCGGGGACTTCGCTGGAAACACCATATATTTT. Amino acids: CASSLVVGGDFAGNTIYF.

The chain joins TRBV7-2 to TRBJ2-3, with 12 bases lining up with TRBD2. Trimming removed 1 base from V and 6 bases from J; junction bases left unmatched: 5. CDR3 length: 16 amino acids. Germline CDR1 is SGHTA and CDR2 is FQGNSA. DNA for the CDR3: TGTGCCAGCAGCTTAGAGCTAGCGGGAGGGTGGGATACGCAGTATTTT. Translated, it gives CASSLELAGGWDTQYF.

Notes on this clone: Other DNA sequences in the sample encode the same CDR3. CDR3 DNA: TGTGCCAGCAGCTTGGGGGGTGAGCAGTACTTC. Translated, it gives CASSLGGEQYF. The rearrangement links TRBV6-5 to TRBJ2-7; weak D call: TRBD2 (6 bases). CDR1 is MNHEY, CDR2 SVGAGI, per germline. The CDR3 loop spans 11 amino acids. Trimming removed 6 bases from V and 7 bases from J, with 10 bases in between.

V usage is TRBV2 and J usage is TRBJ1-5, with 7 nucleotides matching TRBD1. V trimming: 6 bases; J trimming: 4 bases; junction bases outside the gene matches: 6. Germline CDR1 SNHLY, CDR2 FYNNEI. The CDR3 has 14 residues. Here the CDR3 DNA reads TGTGCCAGCAGAAGGGGGGGACAGAATCAGCCCCAGCATTTT. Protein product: CASRRGGQNQPQHF.

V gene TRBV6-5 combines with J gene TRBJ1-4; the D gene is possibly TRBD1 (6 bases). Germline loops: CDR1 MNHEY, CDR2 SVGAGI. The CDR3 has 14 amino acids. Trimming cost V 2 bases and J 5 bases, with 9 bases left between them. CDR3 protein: CASSYGQNNEKLFF. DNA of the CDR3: TGTGCCAGCAGTTACGGACAGAACAATGAAAAACTGTTTTTT.

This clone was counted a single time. In DNA, the CDR3 is TGTGCCAGCAGTGACCCTAGGACAGGGAACACTGAAGCTTTCTTT. It codes for CASSDPRTGNTEAFF. V is TRBV25-1 and J is TRBJ1-1, with 7 bases aligning to TRBD1. After removal of 3 bases from V and 1 base from J, the junction contained 5 bases not matched to a gene. The CDR3 has 15 amino acids. Germline-derived CDR1 and CDR2 are MGHDK and SYGVNS.

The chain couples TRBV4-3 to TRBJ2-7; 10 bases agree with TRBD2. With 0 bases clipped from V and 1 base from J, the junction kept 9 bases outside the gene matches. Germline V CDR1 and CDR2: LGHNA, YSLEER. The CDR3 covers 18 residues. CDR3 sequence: CASSQDRIAGGLSYEQYF. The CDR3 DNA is TGCGCCAGCAGCCAAGATCGGATAGCGGGAGGCCTTTCCTACGAGCAGTACTTC.

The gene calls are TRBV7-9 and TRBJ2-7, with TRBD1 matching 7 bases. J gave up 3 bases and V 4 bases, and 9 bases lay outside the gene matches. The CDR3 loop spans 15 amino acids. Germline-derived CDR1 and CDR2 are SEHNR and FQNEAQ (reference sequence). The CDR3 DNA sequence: TGTGCCAGCAGCTCTCTCTCCGGGACAGTCTACGAGCAGTACTTC. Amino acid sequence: CASSSLSGTVYEQYF.

The CDR3 loop reads CASSSVGGLYNEQFF. In nucleotides, the CDR3 is TGCGCCAGCAGCTCGGTCGGGGGACTTTATAATGAGCAGTTCTTC. This rearrangement joins TRBV4-1 to TRBJ2-1, with TRBD2 as a possible D gene (6 bases). Per germline, CDR1 MGHRA and CDR2 YSYEKL. V was shortened by 5 bases and J by 7 bases, with 18 bases between the two germline ends. CDR3 size: 15 residues.

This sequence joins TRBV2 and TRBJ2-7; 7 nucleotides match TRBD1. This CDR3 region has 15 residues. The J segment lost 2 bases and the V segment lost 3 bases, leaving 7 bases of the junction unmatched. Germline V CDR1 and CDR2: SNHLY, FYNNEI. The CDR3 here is CASSEEGTGAYEQYF. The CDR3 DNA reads TGTGCCAGCAGTGAGGAAGGAACAGGGGCCTACGAGCAGTACTTC.

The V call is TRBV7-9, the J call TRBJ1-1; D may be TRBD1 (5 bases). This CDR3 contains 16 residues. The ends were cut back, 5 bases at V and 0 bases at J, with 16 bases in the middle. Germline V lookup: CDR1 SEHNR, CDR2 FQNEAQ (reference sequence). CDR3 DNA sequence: TGTGCCAGCAGCCCGACCCCGGGGCAGATGAACACTGAAGCTTTCTTT. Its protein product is CASSPTPGQMNTEAFF.

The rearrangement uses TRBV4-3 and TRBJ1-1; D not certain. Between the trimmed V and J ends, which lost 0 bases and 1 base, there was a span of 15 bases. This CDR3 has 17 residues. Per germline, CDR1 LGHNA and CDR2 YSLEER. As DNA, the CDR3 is TGCGCCAGCAGCCAAGATCGGGCCGACGGGGAGAACACTGAAGCTTTCTTT. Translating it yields CASSQDRADGENTEAFF.

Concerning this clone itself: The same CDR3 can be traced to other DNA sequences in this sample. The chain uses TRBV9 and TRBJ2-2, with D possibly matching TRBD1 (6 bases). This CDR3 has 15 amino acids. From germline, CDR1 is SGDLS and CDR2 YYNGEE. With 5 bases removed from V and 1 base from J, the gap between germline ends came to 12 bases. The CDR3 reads CASSVGTLNTGELFF. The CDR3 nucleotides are TGTGCCAGCAGTGTGGGGACATTGAACACCGGGGAGCTGTTTTTT.

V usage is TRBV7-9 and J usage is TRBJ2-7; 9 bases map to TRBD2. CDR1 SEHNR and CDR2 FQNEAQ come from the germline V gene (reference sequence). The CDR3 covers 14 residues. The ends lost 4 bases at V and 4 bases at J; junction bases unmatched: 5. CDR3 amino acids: CASSYSGLAYEQYF. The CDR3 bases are TGTGCCAGCAGCTACTCAGGACTAGCGTACGAGCAGTACTTC.

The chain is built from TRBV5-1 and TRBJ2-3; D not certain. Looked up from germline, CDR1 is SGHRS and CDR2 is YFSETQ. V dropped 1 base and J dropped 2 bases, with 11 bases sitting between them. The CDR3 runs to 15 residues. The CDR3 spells CASSLRPAVTDTQYF. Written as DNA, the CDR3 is TGCGCCAGCAGCTTGAGACCGGCAGTCACAGATACGCAGTATTTT. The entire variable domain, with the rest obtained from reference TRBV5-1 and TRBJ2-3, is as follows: KAGVTQTPRYLIKTRGQQVTLSCSPISGHRSVSWYQQTPGQGLQFLFEYFSETQRNKGNFPGRFSGRQFSNSRSEMNVSTLELGDSALYLCASSLRPAVTDTQYFGPGTRLTVL.

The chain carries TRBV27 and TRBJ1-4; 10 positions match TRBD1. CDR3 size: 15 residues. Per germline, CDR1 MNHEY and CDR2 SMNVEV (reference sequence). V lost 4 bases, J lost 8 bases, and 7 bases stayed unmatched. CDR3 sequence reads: CASSSWTGGTEKLFF. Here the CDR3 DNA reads TGTGCCAGCAGTTCCTGGACAGGGGGGACGGAAAAACTGTTTTTT.

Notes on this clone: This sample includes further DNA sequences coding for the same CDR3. CDR3 DNA sequence: TGCGCCAGCAGCCAAGGTCCGGGGTCCTACGAGCAGTACTTC. This gives the protein CASSQGPGSYEQYF. The chain carries TRBV4-1 and TRBJ2-7, with D perhaps TRBD2 (5 bases). This CDR3 contains 14 residues. From germline, CDR1 is MGHRA and CDR2 YSYEKL. V gave up 1 base and J gave up 1 base, with 8 bases separating them.

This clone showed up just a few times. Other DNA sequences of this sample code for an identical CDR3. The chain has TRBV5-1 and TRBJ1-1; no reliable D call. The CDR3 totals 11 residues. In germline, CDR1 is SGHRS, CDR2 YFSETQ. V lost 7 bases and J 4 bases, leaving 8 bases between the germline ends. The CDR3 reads CASGWGTEAFF. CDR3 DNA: TGCGCCAGCGGATGGGGCACTGAAGCTTTCTTT.

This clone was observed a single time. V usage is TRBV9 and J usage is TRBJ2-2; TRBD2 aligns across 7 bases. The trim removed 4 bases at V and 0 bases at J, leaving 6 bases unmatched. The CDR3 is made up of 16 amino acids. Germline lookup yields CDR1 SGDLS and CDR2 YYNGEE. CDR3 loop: CASSPTSGANTGELFF. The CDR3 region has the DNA TGTGCCAGCAGCCCCACCAGCGGGGCGAACACCGGGGAGCTGTTTTTT.

The CDR3, as DNA: TGTGCCAGCAGAAGAGTGAGCGGTGAAGCTTTCTTT. It specifies CASRRVSGEAFF. The chain carries TRBV27 and TRBJ1-1; no reliable D call. CDR3 length: 12 amino acids. Trimming shortened V by 6 bases and J by 7 bases, and 12 bases separated the two germline ends. The germline gives CDR1 MNHEY, CDR2 SMNVEV (reference sequence).

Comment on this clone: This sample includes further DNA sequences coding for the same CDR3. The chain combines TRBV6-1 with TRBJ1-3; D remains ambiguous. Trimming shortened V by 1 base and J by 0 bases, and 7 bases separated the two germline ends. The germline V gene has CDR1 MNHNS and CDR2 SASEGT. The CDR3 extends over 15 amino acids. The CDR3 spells CASSEGAGSGNTIYF. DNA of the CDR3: TGTGCCAGCAGTGAAGGGGCGGGCTCTGGAAACACCATATATTTT.

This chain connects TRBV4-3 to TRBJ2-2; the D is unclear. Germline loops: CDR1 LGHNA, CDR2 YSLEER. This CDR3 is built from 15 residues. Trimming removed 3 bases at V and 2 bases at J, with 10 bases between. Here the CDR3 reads CASSHHDGNTGELFF. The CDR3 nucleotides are TGCGCCAGCAGCCACCATGACGGAAACACCGGGGAGCTGTTTTTT.

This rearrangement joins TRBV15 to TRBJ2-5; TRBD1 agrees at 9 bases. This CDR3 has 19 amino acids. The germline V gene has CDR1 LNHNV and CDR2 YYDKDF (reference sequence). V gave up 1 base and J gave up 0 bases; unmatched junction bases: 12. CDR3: CATSRASGTGLGYQETQYF. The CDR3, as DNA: TGTGCCACCAGCAGAGCATCCGGGACAGGGCTGGGGTACCAAGAGACCCAGTACTTC.

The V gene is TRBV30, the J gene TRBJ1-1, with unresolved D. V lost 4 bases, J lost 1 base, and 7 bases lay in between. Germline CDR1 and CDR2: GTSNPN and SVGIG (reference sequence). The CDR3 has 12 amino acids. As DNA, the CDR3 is TGTGCCTGGAACAATGGGAACACTGAAGCTTTCTTT. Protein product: CAWNNGNTEAFF.